Listed below are T cell receptor beta chains from one sample, sequenced in a study of control samples from healthy donors and cancer patients. TCRdb keeps only in-frame clones here, not all; method: immunoSEQ multiplex PCR. The table records tens of thousands of clones, about 94% of them present only once. Sequenced: blood. The receptors originated from a woman aged 25 to 39 in good health. Both conserved end residues are part of each CDR3. The D gene is left open where the match is weak. Rows may omit the clone size; those that give it use once, few, many or a size class.

NA TRBJ2-6 TRBV4-1 TRBD1 CASSQPTGGSGANVLTF TGCGCCAGCAGCCAACCCACAGGGGGTTCGGGGGCCAACGTCCTGACTTTC
NA TRBJ1-1 TRBV2 NA CASSDTREAFF TGTGCCAGCAGTGATACCCGAGAAGCTTTCTTT
NA TRBJ1-5 TRBV6-4 NA CASSDRTDSNQPQHF TGTGCCAGCAGTGACAGGACAGATAGCAATCAGCCCCAGCATTTT
NA TRBJ1-1 TRBV7-2 TRBD1 CASRLPGQGSMGTEAFF TGTGCCAGCAGACTACCGGGACAGGGTTCAATGGGGACTGAAGCTTTCTTT
NA TRBJ1-1 TRBV5-1 NA CASSLGAGSEAFF TGCGCCAGCAGCTTGGGGGCAGGCTCTGAAGCTTTCTTT
NA TRBJ1-5 TRBV3-1/TRBV3-2 NA CASSHSDRPENQPQHF TGTGCCAGCAGCCATAGCGACAGGCCCGAAAATCAGCCCCAGCATTTT
NA TRBJ1-2 TRBV12-3/TRBV12-4 NA CASTLGELYGYTF TGTGCCAGCACCCTCGGGGAGCTATATGGCTACACCTTC
NA TRBJ2-2 TRBV11-2 TRBD2 CASSSVAGGRTGELFF TGTGCCAGCAGCTCCGTTGCGGGGGGGCGAACCGGGGAGCTGTTTTTT
NA TRBJ2-3 TRBV24-1 NA CATSGWSEGDTQYF TGTGCCACCAGTGGCTGGAGCGAGGGGGATACGCAGTATTTT
NA TRBJ1-1 TRBV18 NA CASSPQGPNTEAFF TGTGCCAGCTCACCACAGGGACCGAACACTGAAGCTTTCTTT
NA TRBJ1-1 TRBV11-3 TRBD1 CASSSGQVNTEAFF TGTGCCAGCAGCTCGGGACAGGTGAACACTGAAGCTTTCTTT
NA TRBJ1-5 TRBV6-5 NA CASRRGQPQHF TGTGCCAGCAGACGTGGTCAGCCCCAGCATTTT
NA TRBJ1-2 TRBV6-5 TRBD1 CASSYSRTGVAYGYTF TGTGCCAGCAGTTACTCGAGGACAGGGGTAGCCTATGGCTACACCTTC
NA TRBJ1-1 TRBV2 NA CASSKGTQGTEAFF TGTGCCAGCAGTAAAGGCACCCAGGGCACTGAAGCTTTCTTT
NA TRBJ1-1 TRBV29-1 TRBD1 CSQGQGAAAFF TGCAGCCAAGGACAGGGGGCGGCAGCTTTCTTT
NA TRBJ1-1 TRBV7-2 TRBD1 CASSLAVTGGTEAFF TGTGCCAGCAGCTTAGCTGTGACAGGGGGCACTGAAGCTTTCTTT
NA TRBJ2-1 TRBV7-3 TRBD2 CASSALAGGFYEQFF TGTGCCAGCAGCGCACTAGCGGGGGGGTTTTATGAGCAGTTCTTC
NA TRBJ2-6 TRBV28 NA CASSDPVSGANVLTF TGTGCCAGCAGTGATCCCGTCTCTGGGGCCAACGTCCTGACTTTC
NA TRBJ1-2 TRBV6-1 TRBD1 CASSEPGGYGYTF TGTGCCAGCAGTGAACCAGGGGGCTATGGCTACACCTTC
NA TRBJ2-3 TRBV7-9 NA CAVGAVRGTDTQYF TGTGCCGTCGGTGCTGTGAGGGGCACAGATACGCAGTATTTT
NA TRBJ2-5 TRBV5-1 NA CASSFLGSQETQYF TGCGCCAGCAGCTTCCTAGGCTCCCAAGAGACCCAGTACTTC
once TRBJ2-3 TRBV24-1 NA CATSGSRDTPSTDTQYF TGTGCCACCAGTGGCTCCCGGGACACCCCTAGCACAGATACGCAGTATTTT
NA TRBJ2-3 TRBV3-1/TRBV3-2 NA CASSQETSTDTQYF TGTGCCAGCAGCCAAGAAACTAGCACAGATACGCAGTATTTT
NA TRBJ1-1 TRBV30 NA CAWSTIIEAFF TGTGCCTGGAGTACAATCATAGAAGCTTTCTTT
NA TRBJ1-2 TRBV27 TRBD1 CASRPGTERVFGYTF TGTGCCAGCAGGCCCGGGACAGAACGGGTATTCGGCTACACCTTC
NA TRBJ1-4 TRBV7-9 NA CASSSRALATNEKLFF TGTGCCAGCAGCAGTCGGGCCCTTGCAACTAATGAAAAACTGTTTTTT
NA TRBJ2-5 TRBV3-1/TRBV3-2 NA CASSLFSGAGETQYF TGTGCCAGCAGCCTTTTTTCGGGGGCCGGTGAGACCCAGTACTTC
NA TRBJ2-1 TRBV6-1 NA CASSEAFGGREYNEQFF TGTGCCAGCAGTGAGGCCTTCGGGGGCCGTGAATACAATGAGCAGTTCTTC
NA TRBJ2-5 TRBV9 TRBD2 CARRVAGSGGGGQETQYF TGTGCCCGCCGCGTCGCGGGTAGCGGGGGCGGGGGGCAAGAGACCCAGTACTTC
NA TRBJ2-1 TRBV6-5 NA CASSYRGSYNEQFF TGTGCCAGCAGTTACAGGGGGTCCTACAATGAGCAGTTCTTC
NA TRBJ1-1 TRBV5-1 NA CASSLAGVSDTEAFF TGCGCCAGCAGCTTGGCCGGGGTTTCGGACACTGAAGCTTTCTTT
NA TRBJ2-3 TRBV19 TRBD2 CASSTGLAGSDTQYF TGTGCCAGTAGTACGGGACTAGCGGGTTCAGATACGCAGTATTTT
NA TRBJ2-2 TRBV10-3 TRBD2 CAISESLADTGELFF TGTGCCATCAGTGAATCACTAGCGGACACCGGGGAGCTGTTTTTT
NA TRBJ1-4 TRBV28 TRBD1 CASRTGEGAVNEKLFF TGTGCCAGCAGGACAGGGGAAGGAGCGGTTAATGAAAAACTGTTTTTT
NA TRBJ2-5 TRBV7-7 TRBD2 CASSLSGTRQETQYF TGTGCTAGCAGCTTGAGTGGGACTAGGCAAGAGACCCAGTACTTC
NA TRBJ2-5 TRBV5-1 TRBD2 CASSLAGLEETQYF TGCGCCAGCAGCTTGGCCGGACTAGAAGAGACCCAGTACTTC
NA TRBJ1-4 TRBV3-1/TRBV3-2 NA CASSQDWANEKLFF TGTGCCAGCAGCCAAGATTGGGCTAATGAAAAACTGTTTTTT
NA TRBJ1-5 TRBV30 NA CAWSDPNYSNQPQHF TGTGCCTGGAGTGATCCCAACTATAGCAATCAGCCCCAGCATTTT
NA TRBJ2-3 TRBV24-1 TRBD1 CATSDFRDWHRGPDTQYF TGTGCCACCAGTGATTTTAGGGATTGGCACAGGGGCCCAGATACGCAGTATTTT
once TRBJ2-5 TRBV14 NA CASSQVFGNQETQYF TGTGCCAGCAGCCAAGTTTTTGGAAACCAAGAGACCCAGTACTTC
NA TRBJ2-5 TRBV5-1 NA CASSPAGLRQETQYF TGCGCCAGCAGCCCCGCTGGGTTACGCCAAGAGACCCAGTACTTC
NA TRBJ1-1 TRBV5-6 TRBD1 CASYTGTGMNTEAFF TGTGCCAGCTACACAGGGACAGGAATGAACACTGAAGCTTTCTTT
NA TRBJ1-1 TRBV6-5 TRBD1 CASSRPTGGNTEAFF TGTGCCAGCAGCCGCCCGACAGGGGGGAACACTGAAGCTTTCTTT
once TRBJ2-5 TRBV5-4 NA CASSSGLSQETQYF TGTGCCAGCAGCTCCGGACTTTCCCAAGAGACCCAGTACTTC
NA TRBJ2-7 TRBV7-9 NA CASSGVYGEQYF TGTGCCAGCAGCGGGGTATACGGCGAGCAGTACTTC
NA TRBJ1-2 TRBV6-6 NA CASSALQTEINYGYTF TGTGCCAGCAGTGCTCTTCAGACTGAAATTAACTATGGCTACACCTTC
NA TRBJ1-1 TRBV24-1 TRBD1 CATRSGTGTPEAFF TGTGCCACCAGGTCCGGGACAGGGACCCCTGAAGCTTTCTTT
NA TRBJ1-5 TRBV2 NA CASIRDESQPQHF TGTGCCAGCATTCGGGACGAATCGCAGCCCCAGCATTTT
NA TRBJ1-4 TRBV4-2 NA CASSQDSGDEKLFF TGTGCCAGCAGCCAAGATTCGGGCGATGAAAAACTGTTTTTT
NA TRBJ2-2 TRBV9 NA CASSVLGSGELFF TGTGCCAGCAGCGTTTTGGGCTCCGGGGAGCTGTTTTTT
NA TRBJ1-4 TRBV7-9 NA CASSLGQAYEKLFF TGTGCCAGCAGCTTAGGACAGGCCTATGAAAAACTGTTTTTT
NA TRBJ1-2 TRBV20-1 NA CSASFRYGYTF TGCAGTGCTAGTTTCCGATATGGCTACACCTTC
NA TRBJ1-1 TRBV11-3 NA CASSSSGAPNTEAFF TGTGCCAGCAGCTCCTCGGGGGCGCCTAACACTGAAGCTTTCTTT
NA TRBJ1-1 TRBV4-1 NA CASSLVRSATEAFF TGCGCCAGCAGCCTAGTGCGCTCGGCCACTGAAGCTTTCTTT